This T cell receptor beta chain stems from a study of technical replicates of blood from a handful of donors. Profiling relied on immunoSEQ multiplex PCR, and the TCRdb table lists in-frame clones only, not all of them. The sample consists of 75,000 to 95,000 clones, about 95% of them appearing once. This clone came up once. The CDR3 length is 16 residues. The V gene lost 6 bases and the J gene lost 6 bases, with 21 bases spanning the gap. The germline CDR1 and CDR2 sequences are LGHNT and FRNRAP. The sequencing sample was made of T cells isolated from PBMCs. This TCR was sampled from a human donor in good health. The rearrangement links TRBV12-5 to TRBJ2-1, with D maybe TRBD1 (5 bases). The CDR3 is CASGFPFDSALNEQFF. CDR3 nucleotide sequence: TGTGCTAGTGGCTTCCCTTTTGACAGTGCCCTCAATGAGCAGTTCTTC.